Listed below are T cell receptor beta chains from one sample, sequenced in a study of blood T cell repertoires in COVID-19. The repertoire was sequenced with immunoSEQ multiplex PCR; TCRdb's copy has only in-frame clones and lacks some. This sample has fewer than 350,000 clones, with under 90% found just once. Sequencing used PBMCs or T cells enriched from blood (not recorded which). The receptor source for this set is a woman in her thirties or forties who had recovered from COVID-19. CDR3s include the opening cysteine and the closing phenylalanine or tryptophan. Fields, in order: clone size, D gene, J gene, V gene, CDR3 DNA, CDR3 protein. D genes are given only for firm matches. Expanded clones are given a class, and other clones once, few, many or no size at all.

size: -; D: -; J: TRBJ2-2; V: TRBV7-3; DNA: TGTGCCAGCAGCCCTAGGTCCGCCACCGGGGAGCTGTTTTTT; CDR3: CASSPRSATGELFF
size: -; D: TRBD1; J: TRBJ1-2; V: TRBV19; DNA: TGTGCCAGTAGTATTCTGGGACAGGGTTGGCATGGCTACACCTTC; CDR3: CASSILGQGWHGYTF
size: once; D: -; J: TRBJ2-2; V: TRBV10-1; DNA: TGCGCCAGCAGTGAGTCTGGCAGGGGCACCGGGGAGCTGTTTTTT; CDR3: CASSESGRGTGELFF
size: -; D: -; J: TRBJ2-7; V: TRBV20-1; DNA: TGCAGTGCTAGGGGGCCCTACGAGCAGTACTTC; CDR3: CSARGPYEQYF
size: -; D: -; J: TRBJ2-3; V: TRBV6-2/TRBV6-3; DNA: TGTGCCAGCAGTTCCCTCCAGCGGGTCCCTACGCAGTATTTT; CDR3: CASSSLQRVPTQYF
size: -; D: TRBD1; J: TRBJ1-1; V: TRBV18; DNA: TGTGCCAGCTCACCTTTCTTACAGGGGGGGGAGAACACTGAAGCTTTCTTT; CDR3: CASSPFLQGGENTEAFF
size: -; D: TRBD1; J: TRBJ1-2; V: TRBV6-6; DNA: TGTGCCAGCAGGCAACGGGACAGCCACGCTAACTATGGCTACACCTTC; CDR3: CASRQRDSHANYGYTF
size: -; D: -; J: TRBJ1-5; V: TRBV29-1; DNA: TGCAGGACCCAGGGCCTTGGTTACAATCAGCCCCAGCATTTT; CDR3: CRTQGLGYNQPQHF
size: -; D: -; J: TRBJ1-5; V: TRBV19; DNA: TGTGCCAGTAGTGATACAGATGGCAATCAGCCCCAGCATTTT; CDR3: CASSDTDGNQPQHF
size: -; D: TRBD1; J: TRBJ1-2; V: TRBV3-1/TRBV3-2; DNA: TGTGCCAGCAGCCTTCGGACAGGATCCCACTACACCTTC; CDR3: CASSLRTGSHYTF
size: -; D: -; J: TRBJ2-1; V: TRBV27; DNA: TGTGCCAGCAGTTTTCGACAGGACTACAATGAGCAGTTCTTC; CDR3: CASSFRQDYNEQFF
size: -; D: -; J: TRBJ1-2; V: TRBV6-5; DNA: TGTGCCAGCACCCTACATCGGGAAGGTGGCTACACCTTC; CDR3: CASTLHREGGYTF
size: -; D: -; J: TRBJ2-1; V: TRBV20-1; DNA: TGCAGTGCTAGTGAATTCAGTGAGCAGTTCTTC; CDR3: CSASEFSEQFF
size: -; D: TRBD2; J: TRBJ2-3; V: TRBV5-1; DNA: TGCGCCAGCAGCCCGGGACTAGCGGGATTCGACACAGATACGCAGTATTTT; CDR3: CASSPGLAGFDTDTQYF
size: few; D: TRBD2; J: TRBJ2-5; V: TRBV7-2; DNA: TGTGCCAGCAGCCGCCTAGCGGGTTCCCAAGAGACCCAGTACTTC; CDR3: CASSRLAGSQETQYF
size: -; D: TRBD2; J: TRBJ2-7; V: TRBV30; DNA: TGTGCCTGGAGGGACGCGGGACTAGGTCTAGGCGAGCAGTACTTC; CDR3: CAWRDAGLGLGEQYF
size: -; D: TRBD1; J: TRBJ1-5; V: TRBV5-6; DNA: TGTGCCAGCAGTCGGGACAGGGATCAGCCCCAGCATTTT; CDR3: CASSRDRDQPQHF
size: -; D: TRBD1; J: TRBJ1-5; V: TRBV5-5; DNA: TGTGCCAGCAGCTTGGAACCGCAGGGGGTGAATCAGCCCCAGCATTTT; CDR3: CASSLEPQGVNQPQHF
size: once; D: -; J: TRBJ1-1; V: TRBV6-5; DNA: TGTGCCAGCAGCTATAGCAGGGGCCAAAACACTGAAGCTTTCTTT; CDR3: CASSYSRGQNTEAFF
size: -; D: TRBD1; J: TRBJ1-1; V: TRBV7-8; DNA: TGTGCCAGCAGCTTATCCCGGACAGGGCAGACTGAAGCTTTCTTT; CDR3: CASSLSRTGQTEAFF
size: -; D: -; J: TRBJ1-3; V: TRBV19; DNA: TGTGCCAGTAGTACTCTGACAGGACCAGGGAGAAACACCATATATTTT; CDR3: CASSTLTGPGRNTIYF
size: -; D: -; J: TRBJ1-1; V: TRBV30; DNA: TGTGCCTGGAGTGGCAACAGCAGAAGGAACACTGAAGCTTTCTTT; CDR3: CAWSGNSRRNTEAFF
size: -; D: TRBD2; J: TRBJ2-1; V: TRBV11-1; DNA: TGTGCCAGCAGCTTCGTTGCGCGGGGGTTCTCTGAGCAGTTCTTC; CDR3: CASSFVARGFSEQFF
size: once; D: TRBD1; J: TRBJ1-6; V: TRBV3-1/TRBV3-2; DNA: TGTGCCAGCAGCCAACCGCGGACAGGGAAGAATTCACCCCTCCACTTT; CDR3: CASSQPRTGKNSPLHF
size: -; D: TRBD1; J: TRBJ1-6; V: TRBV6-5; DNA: TGTGCCAGCAGTTACTCGAACAGGGGGAATTCACCCCTCCACTTT; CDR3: CASSYSNRGNSPLHF
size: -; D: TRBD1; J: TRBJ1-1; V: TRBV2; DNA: TGTGCCAGCAGTGTAGTCGTGACAGGGGAAGCTTTCTTT; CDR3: CASSVVVTGEAFF
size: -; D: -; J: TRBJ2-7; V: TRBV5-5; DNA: TGTGCCAGCAGCTTGGCAGGTAGCGGTAAAGAGCAGTACTTC; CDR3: CASSLAGSGKEQYF